Given below is one T cell receptor (beta chain) in context. Its antigen remains unknown. The sample originates from a study of PD-1 blockade in classical Hodgkin lymphoma. Study-level results: Possible causes of repertoire differences, disease activity or prior therapy, remain undefined.

The ends were cut back, 5 bases at V and 0 bases at J, with 0 bases in the middle. The CDR3 is 11 amino acids. The germline V gene encodes CDR1 ENHRY and CDR2 SYGVKD. The assay was immunoSEQ multiplex PCR, and TCRdb's table has in-frame clones only and misses some. The data show 20,000 to 25,000 clones, over 75% seen once. Relapse was seen in all patients after autologous stem cell transplantation, and brentuximab vedotin exposure was variable. This clonotype originated in a human donor with classical Hodgkin lymphoma. The starting material was peripheral blood mononuclear cells (PBMCs), obtained before the second cycle of nivolumab. The rearrangement uses TRBV10-3 and TRBJ2-3; unclear D gene. The CDR3 spells CAISSTDTQYF. CDR3 in DNA: TGTGCCATCAGTAGCACAGATACGCAGTATTTT.